The clone carrying this T cell receptor (beta chain) has more than one count but fewer than ten. The antigen remains undetermined. Molecular barcoding with unique molecular identifiers was used for the TCRbeta library. One entry per CDR3 protein, called by TCRdb with MiXCR from the PCR reads. Of about 590,000 distinct CDR3 sequences listed, 10% to 15% are singletons. The data were obtained in a study of T-cell reconstitution after alpha-beta-depleted transplantation in children. Study-wide results and caveats: Hyperexpanded clones declined; after one year, newly produced T cells mostly supplied diversity.

Sequencing used PBMCs, mostly from graft donor cells, obtained 360 days after TCRalphabeta/CD19-depleted stem cell transplant. The source is a male patient younger than 18 who had a stem cell transplant for acute myeloid leukemia, so the T cells may come from the graft donor.

The CDR3: CSARLAHEQYF. The CDR3 region has the DNA TGCAGCGCACGCCTAGCGCACGAGCAGTACTTC. V is TRBV29-1 and J is TRBJ2-7, with a weak D call TRBD2 (6 bases). Germline CDR1 SQVTM, CDR2 ANQGSEA. This CDR3 is 11 amino acids long. The ends were cut back, 7 bases at V and 5 bases at J, with 12 bases in the middle.